The 13 T cell receptor beta chains given below trace back to one sample, sequenced in a study of PD-L1 blockade in urothelial cancer. The method was immunoSEQ multiplex PCR; TCRdb's version includes in-frame clones alone and lacks a portion of them. The repertoire consists of fewer than 40,000 clones, with 80% to 90% occurring once and the leading ten covering under 4.5%. Specimen: PBMCs, collected around atezolizumab (anti-PD-L1) treatment. These receptors were collected from a man aged 50 to 60 with urothelial cancer.

The rearrangement joins TRBV27 to TRBJ1-3; D possibly corresponds to TRBD1 (6 bases). The V end lost 5 bases, the J end lost 5 bases, and 16 bases lay between the germline ends. CDR3 size: 15 residues. CDR1 is MNHEY, CDR2 SMNVEV, per germline (reference sequence). The CDR3 is CASSALAGGRNTIYF. The CDR3 region has the DNA TGTGCCAGCAGTGCCTTGGCGGGGGGCCGAAACACCATATATTTT.

This sequence joins TRBV7-2 and TRBJ1-4, with TRBD1 matching over 7 bases. Germline loops: CDR1 SGHTA, CDR2 FQGNSA. J was trimmed by 0 bases and V by 5 bases; bases with no gene match: 3. The CDR3 is 15 amino acids. CDR3 loop: CASSTTGATNEKLFF. The CDR3 DNA follows: TGTGCCAGCAGCACAACAGGGGCAACTAATGAAAAACTGTTTTTT.

The J gene is TRBJ2-5, the V gene TRBV18; TRBD1 is a possible D gene (5 bases). The CDR3 extends over 15 amino acids. In germline, CDR1 is KGHSH, CDR2 LQKENI. The V end was cut by 3 bases, the J end by 4 bases, with 15 bases between. The CDR3 nucleotides are TGTGCCAGCTCACCTATACAGACAGTACCAGAGACCCAGTACTTC. Translating gives CASSPIQTVPETQYF.

The chain uses TRBV15 and TRBJ1-4, with D possibly TRBD1 on 5 matching bases. Trimming shortened V by 0 bases and J by 4 bases, and 15 bases separated the two germline ends. The CDR3 extends over 17 amino acids. Germline V gene sequence: CDR1 LNHNV, CDR2 YYDKDF (reference sequence). The CDR3 region is CATSRDATTVNNEKLFF. The CDR3 DNA reads TGTGCCACCAGCAGAGATGCCACGACAGTTAATAATGAAAAACTGTTTTTT.

V is TRBV27 and J is TRBJ2-1; the D gene is possibly TRBD2 (5 bases). Germline V gene lookup returns CDR1 MNHEY and CDR2 SMNVEV (reference sequence). The CDR3 has 11 amino acids. Trimming stripped 4 bases from V and 9 bases from J, with 7 bases between. Written as DNA, the CDR3 is TGTGCCAGCAGTTACCGGGGTGAGCAGTTCTTC. Protein sequence: CASSYRGEQFF.

The V call is TRBV18, the J call TRBJ2-7; D perhaps matches TRBD1 (5 bases). Trimming removed 3 bases at V and 0 bases at J, with 12 bases between. CDR3 length: 15 amino acids. Germline CDR1 and CDR2: KGHSH and LQKENI. DNA for the CDR3: TGTGCCAGCTCACCTGACAGTTTACCCTCCTACGAGCAGTACTTC. Its translation: CASSPDSLPSYEQYF.

The chain carries TRBV29-1 and TRBJ2-5, with 8 bases that match TRBD1. CDR3 length: 15 amino acids. V trimming: 6 bases; J trimming: 5 bases; junction bases outside the gene matches: 14. Germline CDR1 and CDR2: SQVTM and ANQGSEA. The CDR3 sequence: CSVETGAQTSETQYF. The CDR3 region has the DNA TGCAGCGTAGAGACAGGGGCCCAGACTTCGGAGACCCAGTACTTC.

The chain has TRBV5-1 and TRBJ2-2, with D possibly being TRBD1 (6 bases). The V gene lost 0 bases and the J gene lost 7 bases, with 13 bases spanning the gap. The germline V gene encodes CDR1 SGHRS and CDR2 YFSETQ. The CDR3 has 15 amino acids. This CDR3 is CASSLGATGYGELFF. In DNA, the CDR3 is TGCGCCAGCAGCTTGGGGGCCACAGGGTACGGGGAGCTGTTTTTT. The full variable domain, in which reference TRBV5-1 and TRBJ2-2 provide the parts outside the CDR3, is KAGVTQTPRYLIKTRGQQVTLSCSPISGHRSVSWYQQTPGQGLQFLFEYFSETQRNKGNFPGRFSGRQFSNSRSEMNVSTLELGDSALYLCASSLGATGYGELFFGEGSRLTVL.

V usage is TRBV11-1 and J usage is TRBJ2-3; possible D gene TRBD1, 5 bases. This CDR3 is 14 amino acids long. Germline assignment: CDR1 SGHAT and CDR2 FQDESV (reference sequence). V was pared by 2 bases and J by 8 bases, with 14 bases between. CDR3 DNA sequence: TGTGCCAGCAGCTTATTGGGGCCCTCCGGTACGCAGTATTTT. Its translation: CASSLLGPSGTQYF.

This chain links TRBV19 with TRBJ2-1, with TRBD2 matching over 12 bases. Per the germline V gene, CDR1 is LNHDA and CDR2 is SQIVND (reference sequence). The CDR3 is 16 amino acids. The junction had 6 bases not matched to a gene; V was cut back by 5 bases and J by 4 bases. The CDR3 DNA reads TGTGCCAGTAGTGGGACTAGCGGGCCCACTTACAATGAGCAGTTCTTC. Encoded protein: CASSGTSGPTYNEQFF.

The J gene is TRBJ2-1, the V gene TRBV19, with 8 bases lining up with TRBD2. CDR3 length: 18 amino acids. With 7 bases clipped from V and 2 bases from J, the junction kept 16 bases outside the gene matches. Germline V lookup: CDR1 LNHDA, CDR2 SQIVND (reference sequence). The CDR3 here is CASTPAGVLAGAYNEQFF. The CDR3 DNA follows: TGTGCCAGTACTCCAGCGGGAGTCTTGGCTGGGGCCTACAATGAGCAGTTCTTC. Based on the CDR3 plus reference TRBV19 and TRBJ2-1, the full variable domain is DGGITQSPKYLFRKEGQNVTLSCEQNLNHDAMYWYRQDPGQGLRLIYYSQIVNDFQKGDIAEGYSVSREKKESFPLTVTSAQKNPTAFYLCASTPAGVLAGAYNEQFFGPGTRLTVL.

This clone appeared once. The chain combines TRBV2 with TRBJ1-5; unclear D gene. This CDR3 is 14 amino acids long. Germline V gene sequence: CDR1 SNHLY, CDR2 FYNNEI. V lost 1 base and J 3 bases, leaving 7 bases between the germline ends. CDR3: CASSEGAYNQPQHF. As DNA, the CDR3 is TGTGCCAGCAGTGAAGGGGCCTACAATCAGCCCCAGCATTTT.

This clone was detected a few times. The V gene is TRBV9, the J gene TRBJ2-5, with TRBD2 identical over 8 bases. Germline CDR1 reads SGDLS; CDR2 reads YYNGEE. J gave up 2 bases and V 5 bases, and 8 bases lay outside the gene matches. This CDR3 comprises 15 residues. In DNA, the CDR3 is TGTGCCAGCAGTATAAGCGGGAGATCGCAAGAGACCCAGTACTTC. Its translation: CASSISGRSQETQYF. The full variable domain, with the rest looked up from reference TRBV9 and TRBJ2-5, is DSGVTQTPKHLITATGQRVTLRCSPRSGDLSVYWYQQSLDQGLQFLIQYYNGEERAKGNILERFSAQQFPDLHSELNLSSLELGDSALYFCASSISGRSQETQYFGPGTRLLVL.